This T cell receptor (beta chain) was profiled in a study of T cells in women clearing cervical HPV infection. Study summary: Case blood was drawn when the lesion was first found; control blood after infection became undetectable. With HLA typing for only a few women, HLA confounding remains possible.

Remarks on this clone: The antigen remains unidentified. From the germline J gene comes the end of the CDR3, since the read stops 3 residues before it.

Overall study results and limits: Controls had more TRBV6-7 (0.16%) than cases (about 0.11%). Repertoire richness, not evenness, was significantly elevated in CIN3+ cases versus controls.

Germline CDR1 and CDR2: SEHNR and FQNEAQ (reference sequence). J was trimmed by 5 bases and V by 5 bases; bases with no gene match: 2. The CDR3 length is 13 residues. Method: immunoSEQ multiplex PCR; TCRdb's copy keeps in-frame clones and lacks some. Its table lists about 20,000 clones. Sequencing was performed on blood buffy coat. The receptor was derived from a woman aged 18 to 69 with a cervical HPV16 infection that either progressed to CIN3+ or cleared (not recorded which). This chain uses TRBV7-9 with TRBJ1-5; 8 bases map to TRBD1. The CDR3 sequence is CASSVQGDQPQHF. The covered CDR3 bases are TGTGCCAGCAGCGTACAGGGGGATCAGCCC.